This T cell receptor (beta chain) was identified in a study of blood T cells in healthy people across ages. Primers used in a second PCR of about 7 to 12 cycles were a sample-barcoded 5' primer and a J-beta primer mix. MiXCR was run by TCRdb on the 5' RACE reads, yielding one entry per CDR3 protein. The sample yields about 560,000 distinct CDR3 sequences, roughly a quarter seen once. On this clonotype itself: The antigen remains unidentified.

Germline CDR1 and CDR2: SGHDN and FVKESK. The CDR3 has 16 residues. Points from the study as a whole: Unsorted PBMC input precluded a conclusive naive versus antigen-experienced comparison.

This sample also belongs to another study, concerning T cells of mothers and their children. According to that study: The second PCR's M1S primer added sample barcodes and 2-4 random nucleotides.

The source of this sequence is a boy under 10 years old in good health. Sample: blood. The rearrangement links TRBV14 to TRBJ2-5; 7 bases fit TRBD1. The end of the DNA is better explained by TRBJ2-1, so the J call may be wrong. The CDR3 DNA reads TGTGCCAGCAGCCAACCAGACAGGGCCCTTTACAATGAGCAGTTCTTC. It encodes CASSQPDRALYNEQFF.